The clone carrying this T cell receptor beta chain was seen once. Its antigen is not identified. The CDR3 totals 16 residues. Trimming stripped 4 bases from V and 0 bases from J, with 13 bases between. Germline lookup yields CDR1 PRHDT and CDR2 FYEKMQ (reference sequence). This record comes from a study of T cells in localized non-small cell lung cancer. Overall study findings and caveats: Only one tumor region went through sequencing, so heterogeneity may still be there. Longer overall survival was associated with a higher density of T cells in the blood. The appearance of a median approximately 55 of the top 100 tumor clones was seen in adjacent lung. In uninvolved adjacent lung, T cell clonality reached its highest value, exceeding tumor.

Assay used: immunoSEQ multiplex PCR; TCRdb lists only in-frame clones, some missing. The data show roughly 21,000 clones, roughly 86% seen once. This clonotype was obtained from a male donor aged 60 or over with stage II lung adenocarcinoma. Specimen: peripheral blood mononuclear cells, collected before any cancer treatment. The chain has TRBV13 and TRBJ2-1, with D possibly matching TRBD2 (6 bases). CDR3 coding DNA: TGTGCCAGCAGCTATATAGCGGCCAGCTCCTACAATGAGCAGTTCTTC. Translated, it gives CASSYIAASSYNEQFF.